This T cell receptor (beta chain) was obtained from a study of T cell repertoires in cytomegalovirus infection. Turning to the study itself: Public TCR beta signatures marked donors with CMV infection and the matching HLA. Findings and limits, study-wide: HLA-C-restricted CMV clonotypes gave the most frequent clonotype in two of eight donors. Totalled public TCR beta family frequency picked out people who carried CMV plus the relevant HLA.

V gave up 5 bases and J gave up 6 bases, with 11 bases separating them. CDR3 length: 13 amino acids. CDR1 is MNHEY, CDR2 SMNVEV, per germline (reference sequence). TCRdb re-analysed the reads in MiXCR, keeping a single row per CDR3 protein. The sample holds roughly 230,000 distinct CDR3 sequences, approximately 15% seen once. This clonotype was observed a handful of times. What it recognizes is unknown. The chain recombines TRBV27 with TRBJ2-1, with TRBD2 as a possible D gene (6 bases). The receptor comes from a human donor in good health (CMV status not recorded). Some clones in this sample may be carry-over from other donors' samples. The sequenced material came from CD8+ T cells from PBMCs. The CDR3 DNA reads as TGTGCCAGCAGTGCGGGACGGATCAATGAGCAGTTCTTC. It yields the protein CASSAGRINEQFF.